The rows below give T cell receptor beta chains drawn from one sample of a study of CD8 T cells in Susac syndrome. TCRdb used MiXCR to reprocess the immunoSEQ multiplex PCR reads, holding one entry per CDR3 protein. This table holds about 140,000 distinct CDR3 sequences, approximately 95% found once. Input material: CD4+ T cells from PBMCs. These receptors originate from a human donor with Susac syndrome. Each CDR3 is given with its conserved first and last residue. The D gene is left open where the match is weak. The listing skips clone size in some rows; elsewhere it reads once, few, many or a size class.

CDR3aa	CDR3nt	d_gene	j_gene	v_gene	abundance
CASHHREQTQYF	TGTGCCAGCCACCACAGGGAACAGACCCAGTACTTC	.	TRBJ2-5	TRBV6-1	.
CASSRTSAANDEQFF	TGTGCCAGCAGCCGAACTAGCGCGGCCAACGATGAGCAGTTCTTC	TRBD2	TRBJ2-1	TRBV5-4	.
CASSLKVGGPTGELFF	TGTGCCAGCAGCTTGAAGGTTGGGGGACCCACCGGGGAGCTGTTTTTT	.	TRBJ2-2	TRBV5-6	.
CASSIVSGSTNIQYF	TGTGCCAGTAGTATAGTGAGCGGGAGCACGAACATTCAGTACTTC	TRBD2	TRBJ2-4	TRBV19	.
CSARRTGLTDTQYF	TGCAGTGCTAGGAGGACAGGGCTCACAGATACGCAGTATTTT	TRBD1	TRBJ2-3	TRBV20-1	.
CASSPEEGLYEQYF	TGCGCCAGCAGCCCCGAGGAGGGACTCTACGAGCAGTACTTC	.	TRBJ2-7	TRBV4-3	.
CASSPMGEGSSQETQYF	TGCGCCAGCAGCCCAATGGGGGAGGGGTCCTCCCAAGAGACCCAGTACTTC	TRBD2	TRBJ2-5	TRBV4-1	.
CATSDREENEQFF	TGTGCCACCAGTGACCGCGAGGAAAATGAGCAGTTCTTC	.	TRBJ2-1	TRBV24-1	.
CASNTGQYTGELFF	TGTGCCAGCAATACGGGACAGTACACCGGGGAGCTGTTTTTT	TRBD1	TRBJ2-2	TRBV28	.
CASSAGVGGSYEQYF	TGTGCCAGCAGCGCCGGAGTTGGTGGGTCCTACGAGCAGTACTTC	.	TRBJ2-7	TRBV9	.
CAWSVIHEQYF	TGTGCCTGGAGTGTGATCCACGAGCAGTACTTC	.	TRBJ2-7	TRBV30	.
CATSRDPAVLGYGYTF	TGTGCCACCAGCAGAGATCCGGCAGTGCTGGGCTATGGCTACACCTTC	.	TRBJ1-2	TRBV15	.
CASSPGGHYSTDTQYF	TGTGCCAGCAGCCCGGGGGGACACTACAGCACAGATACGCAGTATTTT	.	TRBJ2-3	TRBV7-9	.
CSARKGHQGTEAFF	TGCAGTGCTAGAAAAGGGCACCAGGGCACTGAAGCTTTCTTT	.	TRBJ1-1	TRBV20-1	.
CASSPARLNTEAFF	TGTGCCAGCAGCCCCGCCAGGCTGAACACTGAAGCTTTCTTT	.	TRBJ1-1	TRBV7-2	.
CASSLTGDRVTEAFF	TGTGCCAGCAGCTTAACAGGGGACAGGGTAACTGAAGCTTTCTTT	TRBD1	TRBJ1-1	TRBV7-3	.
CAWSGARTDTQYF	TGTGCCTGGAGTGGCGCGCGCACAGATACGCAGTATTTT	.	TRBJ2-3	TRBV30	.
CSASWAENTGELFF	TGCAGTGCTAGTTGGGCAGAAAACACCGGGGAGCTGTTTTTT	.	TRBJ2-2	TRBV20-1	.
CASRRRTGYNSPLHF	TGTGCCAGCAGACGAAGGACAGGTTATAATTCACCCCTCCACTTT	TRBD1	TRBJ1-6	TRBV3-1	.
CASRRTSGDTEAFF	TGTGCCAGCCGCAGGACATCAGGCGACACTGAAGCTTTCTTT	.	TRBJ1-1	TRBV2	.
CATSRDRMTQYF	TGTGCCACCAGCAGAGATCGTATGACGCAGTATTTT	.	TRBJ2-3	TRBV15	.
CASSFQPTPSYEQYF	TGCGCCAGCAGCTTTCAGCCGACACCCTCCTACGAGCAGTACTTC	.	TRBJ2-7	TRBV5-1	.
CSALTEIQETQYF	TGCAGTGCTCTTACAGAAATCCAAGAGACCCAGTACTTC	.	TRBJ2-5	TRBV20-1	.
CATSARQADFNQPQHF	TGTGCCACCAGCGCCCGACAGGCAGACTTCAATCAGCCCCAGCATTTT	.	TRBJ1-5	TRBV15	once
CASSLARGDTQYF	TGTGCCAGCAGTTTGGCCAGAGGGGATACGCAGTATTTT	.	TRBJ2-3	TRBV12-3/TRBV12-4	.
CATSRDRGTDTQYF	TGTGCCACCAGCAGAGATAGGGGTACAGATACGCAGTATTTT	.	TRBJ2-3	TRBV15	once
CASSLGPGRETQYF	TGTGCCAGCAGCTTAGGTCCGGGGAGGGAGACCCAGTACTTC	.	TRBJ2-5	TRBV11-2	once
CASSPDRTGKVKQYF	TGCGCCAGCAGCCCCGACCGGACAGGGAAGGTTAAGCAGTACTTC	TRBD1	TRBJ2-7	TRBV4-1	.
CASSIAQHSNQPQHF	TGTGCCAGTAGTATCGCACAGCATAGCAATCAGCCCCAGCATTTT	.	TRBJ1-5	TRBV19	once
CAWSVYAGEQYF	TGTGCCTGGAGTGTATATGCAGGCGAGCAGTACTTC	.	TRBJ2-7	TRBV30	.
CAWTRDRRSYGYTF	TGTGCCTGGACTAGGGACAGACGATCCTATGGCTACACCTTC	TRBD1	TRBJ1-2	TRBV30	.
CASSQVASGRTYNEQFF	TGTGCCAGCAGCCAAGTAGCTAGCGGGAGGACTTACAATGAGCAGTTCTTC	TRBD2	TRBJ2-1	TRBV3-1	.
CASSTPGVTYEQYF	TGTGCCAGTAGTACCCCCGGGGTAACCTACGAGCAGTACTTC	.	TRBJ2-7	TRBV19	.
CASSYSEETQYF	TGTGCCAGCAGTTACTCCGAAGAGACCCAGTACTTC	.	TRBJ2-5	TRBV6-6	.
CASSTKTGGTAEAFF	TGTGCCAGCAGTACCAAGACAGGCGGGACGGCTGAAGCTTTCTTT	.	TRBJ1-1	TRBV6-5	.
CASSSGTAEFF	TGTGCCAGCAGTTCCGGGACAGCCGAGTTTTTT	TRBD1	TRBJ1-4	TRBV11-2	once
CASSQGRDPYEQYF	TGCGCCAGCAGCCAAGGGCGCGACCCCTACGAGCAGTACTTC	.	TRBJ2-7	TRBV4-3	.
CASSLVPSGETQYF	TGCGCCAGCAGCCTCGTCCCTTCGGGCGAGACCCAGTACTTC	.	TRBJ2-5	TRBV4-1	.
CASSLDPDSANYGYTF	TGTGCCAGCTCACTCGACCCGGACAGCGCTAACTATGGCTACACCTTC	.	TRBJ1-2	TRBV18	.
CASSPWTVSTYEQYF	TGTGCCAGCAGTCCTTGGACAGTTTCAACCTACGAGCAGTACTTC	.	TRBJ2-7	TRBV27	.
CASSLNSGQGTGELFF	TGTGCCAGCAGCTTAAACTCGGGACAAGGCACCGGGGAGCTGTTTTTT	.	TRBJ2-2	TRBV9	.
CASSVSPNTEAFF	TGTGCCAGCAGCGTCTCACCGAACACTGAAGCTTTCTTT	.	TRBJ1-1	TRBV9	.
CSARPGPVYEQYF	TGCAGTGCCCGCCCGGGACCGGTCTACGAGCAGTACTTC	.	TRBJ2-7	TRBV20-1	.
CASSVGLSGGADTQYF	TGTGCCAGCAGCGTAGGCCTTAGCGGGGGGGCAGATACGCAGTATTTT	TRBD2	TRBJ2-3	TRBV9	.
CASSVLGASYNEQFF	TGTGCCAGCAGCGTACTCGGGGCCTCCTACAATGAGCAGTTCTTC	.	TRBJ2-1	TRBV9	.
CASSNQPRGGHEQYF	TGTGCCAGCAGCAATCAGCCAAGAGGGGGCCACGAGCAGTACTTC	TRBD1	TRBJ2-7	TRBV2	.
CSVRGGGTEAFF	TGCAGTGTTCGGGGCGGGGGCACTGAAGCTTTCTTT	.	TRBJ1-1	TRBV20-1	.
CAWTGVPVGEQFF	TGTGCCTGGACGGGGGTCCCCGTGGGTGAGCAGTTCTTC	.	TRBJ2-1	TRBV30	.
CASSDSVGSGGTDTQYF	TGTGCCAGCAGTGACTCGGTGGGTAGCGGGGGCACAGATACGCAGTATTTT	TRBD2	TRBJ2-3	TRBV6-4	.
CASSWGTGGRETQYF	TGCGCCAGCAGCTGGGGGACAGGAGGAAGGGAGACCCAGTACTTC	TRBD1	TRBJ2-5	TRBV5-1	.
CASSPQVTYEQYF	TGTGCCAGCAGCCCTCAGGTAACCTACGAGCAGTACTTC	.	TRBJ2-7	TRBV9	.
CAWSLGGLQPQHF	TGTGCCTGGAGTTTAGGGGGTTTACAGCCCCAGCATTTT	.	TRBJ1-5	TRBV30	.
CASKQFNYGYTF	TGTGCCAGTAAACAGTTTAACTATGGCTACACCTTC	.	TRBJ1-2	TRBV19	.
CASSQDRGRTGELFF	TGTGCCAGCAGCCAAGACAGGGGGCGAACCGGGGAGCTGTTTTTT	TRBD1	TRBJ2-2	TRBV4-2	.
CASSLGLAGGELFF	TGTGCCAGCAGCTTGGGACTAGCAGGCGGGGAGCTGTTTTTT	TRBD2	TRBJ2-2	TRBV5-4	once
CATSRGDRHRAFF	TGTGCCACCAGCAGAGGGGACAGGCACAGGGCTTTCTTT	TRBD1	TRBJ1-1	TRBV15	.
CASRGTFTDTQYF	TGTGCCAGCAGAGGGACCTTCACAGATACGCAGTATTTT	.	TRBJ2-3	TRBV25-1	.
CSARGMSGVDTQYF	TGCAGTGCTAGAGGAATGTCCGGCGTCGATACGCAGTATTTT	.	TRBJ2-3	TRBV20-1	.
CASSAGLAGYEQYF	TGTGCCAGCAGCGCGGGACTAGCGGGTTACGAGCAGTACTTC	TRBD2	TRBJ2-7	TRBV6-2/TRBV6-3	.
CASSRTSDRETQYF	TGTGCCAGCAGCCGGACTAGCGACAGGGAGACCCAGTACTTC	TRBD2	TRBJ2-5	TRBV7-9	.